The sequence of this T cell receptor (beta chain) was determined in a study of T cell repertoires in aging, cancer and after chemotherapy. Study details: Patients with chronic lymphocytic leukemia were sampled before and after fludarabine- or bendamustine-based chemotherapy. Study conclusions and caveats: Untreated cancer patients had significantly lower blood TCR diversity than age-matched healthy donors.

This clonotype is labeled large. The antigen is unknown. With 0 bases removed from V and 8 bases from J, the gap between germline ends came to 14 bases. Germline V gives CDR1 KGHSH, CDR2 LQKENI. This CDR3 contains 15 residues. Peripheral blood genomic DNA, not sorted cells or RNA, was the template. TRB rearrangements spanning V, D and J were amplified using mixed TRB-A/B primers. TCRdb redid the calling of the multiplex PCR reads with MiXCR, one entry per CDR3 protein. Here the sample spans several hundred distinct CDR3 sequences, just over 55% being singletons. The receptor was derived from a human donor with a blood cancer. Sequenced: blood. The chain is built from TRBV18 and TRBJ1-5; D perhaps matches TRBD1 (5 bases). For the CDR3, the DNA is TGTGCCAGCTCACCACCGGGGCAGGCCGGGGAGCCCCAGCATTTT. It yields the protein CASSPPGQAGEPQHF. The full variable domain, in which reference TRBV18 and TRBJ1-5 provide the parts outside the CDR3, is NAGVMQNPRHLVRRRGQEARLRCSPMKGHSHVYWYRQLPEEGLKFMVYLQKENIIDESGMPKERFSAEFPKEGPSILRIQQVVRGDSAAYFCASSPPGQAGEPQHFGDGTRLSIL.